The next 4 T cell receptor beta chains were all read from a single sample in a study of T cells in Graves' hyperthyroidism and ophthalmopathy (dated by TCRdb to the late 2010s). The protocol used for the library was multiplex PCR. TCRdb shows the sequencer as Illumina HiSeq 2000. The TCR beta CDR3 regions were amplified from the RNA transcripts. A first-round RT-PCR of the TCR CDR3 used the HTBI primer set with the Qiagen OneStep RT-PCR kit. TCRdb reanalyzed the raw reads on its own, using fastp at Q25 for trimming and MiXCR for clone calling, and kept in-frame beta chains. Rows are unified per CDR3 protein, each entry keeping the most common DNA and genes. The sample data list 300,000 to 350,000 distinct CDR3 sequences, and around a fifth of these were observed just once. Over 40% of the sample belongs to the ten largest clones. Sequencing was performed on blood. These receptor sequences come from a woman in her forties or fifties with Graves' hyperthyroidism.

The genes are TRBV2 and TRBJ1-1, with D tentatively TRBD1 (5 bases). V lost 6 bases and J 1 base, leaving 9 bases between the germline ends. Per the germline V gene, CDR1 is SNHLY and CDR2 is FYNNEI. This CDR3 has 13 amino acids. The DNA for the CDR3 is TGTGCCAGCAGACGGGGGGGGAACACTGAAGCTTTCTTT. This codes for CASRRGGNTEAFF. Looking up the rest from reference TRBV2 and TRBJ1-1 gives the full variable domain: EPEVTQTPSHQVTQMGQEVILRCVPISNHLYFYWYRQILGQKVEFLVSFYNNEISEKSEIFDDQFSVERPDGSNFTLKIRSTKLEDSAMYFCASRRGGNTEAFFGQGTRLTVV.

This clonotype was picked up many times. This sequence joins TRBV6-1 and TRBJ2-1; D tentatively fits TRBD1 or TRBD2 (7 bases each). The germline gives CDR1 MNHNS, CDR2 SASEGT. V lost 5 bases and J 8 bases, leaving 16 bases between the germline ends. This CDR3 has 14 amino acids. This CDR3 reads CASSYQGGRDEQFF. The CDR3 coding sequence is TGTGCCAGCAGTTATCAGGGGGGGAGGGATGAGCAGTTCTTC.

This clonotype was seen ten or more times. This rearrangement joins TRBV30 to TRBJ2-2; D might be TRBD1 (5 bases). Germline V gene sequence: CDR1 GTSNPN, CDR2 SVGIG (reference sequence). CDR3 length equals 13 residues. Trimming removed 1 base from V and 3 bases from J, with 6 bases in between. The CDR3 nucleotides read TGTGCCTGGAGTGGACAGCACACCGGGGAGCTGTTTTTT. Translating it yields CAWSGQHTGELFF.

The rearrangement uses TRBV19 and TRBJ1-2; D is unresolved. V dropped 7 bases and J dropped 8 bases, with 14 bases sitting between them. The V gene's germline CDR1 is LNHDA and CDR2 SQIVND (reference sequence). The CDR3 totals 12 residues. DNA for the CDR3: TGTGCCAGTACTTTGGATAATGAAGGCTACACCTTC. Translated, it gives CASTLDNEGYTF.